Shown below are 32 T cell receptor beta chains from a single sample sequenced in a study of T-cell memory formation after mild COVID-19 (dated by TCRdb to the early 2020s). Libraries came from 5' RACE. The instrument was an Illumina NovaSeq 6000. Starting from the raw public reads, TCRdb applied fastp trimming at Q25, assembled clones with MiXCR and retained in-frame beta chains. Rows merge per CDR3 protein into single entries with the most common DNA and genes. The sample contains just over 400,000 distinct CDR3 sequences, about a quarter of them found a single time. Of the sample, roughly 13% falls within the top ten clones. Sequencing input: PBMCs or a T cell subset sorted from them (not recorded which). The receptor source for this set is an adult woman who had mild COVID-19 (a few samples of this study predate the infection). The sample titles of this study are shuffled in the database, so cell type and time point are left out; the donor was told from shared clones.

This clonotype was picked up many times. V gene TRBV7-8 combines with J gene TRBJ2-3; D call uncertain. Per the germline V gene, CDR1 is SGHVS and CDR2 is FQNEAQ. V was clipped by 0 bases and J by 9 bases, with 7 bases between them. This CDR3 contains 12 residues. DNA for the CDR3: TGTGCCAGCAGCTTAGCGCACTACACGCAGTATTTT. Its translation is CASSLAHYTQYF.

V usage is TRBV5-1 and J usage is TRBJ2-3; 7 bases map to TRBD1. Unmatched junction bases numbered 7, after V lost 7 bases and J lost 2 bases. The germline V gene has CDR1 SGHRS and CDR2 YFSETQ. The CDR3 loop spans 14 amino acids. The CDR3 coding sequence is TGCGCCAGCGGCCGGGGACAGACCACAGATACGCAGTATTTT. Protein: CASGRGQTTDTQYF. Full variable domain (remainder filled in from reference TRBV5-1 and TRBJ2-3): KAGVTQTPRYLIKTRGQQVTLSCSPISGHRSVSWYQQTPGQGLQFLFEYFSETQRNKGNFPGRFSGRQFSNSRSEMNVSTLELGDSALYLCASGRGQTTDTQYFGPGTRLTVL.

The DNA for the CDR3 is TGTGCCAGCAGCTCTCCAGACGCTTCGAACACCGGGGAGCTGTTTTTT. It is translated as CASSSPDASNTGELFF. The J gene is TRBJ2-2, the V gene TRBV7-3; no clear D gene. CDR1 and CDR2 (germline): SGHTA, FQGTGA. V was pared by 4 bases and J by 0 bases, with 12 bases between. CDR3 length: 16 residues.

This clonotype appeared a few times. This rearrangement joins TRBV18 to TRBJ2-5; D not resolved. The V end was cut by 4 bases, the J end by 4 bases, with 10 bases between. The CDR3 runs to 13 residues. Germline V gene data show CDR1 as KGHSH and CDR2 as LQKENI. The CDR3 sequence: CASSRNLGETQYF. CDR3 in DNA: TGTGCCAGCTCACGAAACCTTGGAGAGACCCAGTACTTC.

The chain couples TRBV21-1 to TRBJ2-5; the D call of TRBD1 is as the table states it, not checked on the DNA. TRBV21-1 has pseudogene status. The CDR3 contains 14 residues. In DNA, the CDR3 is TGTGCCAGCAGCCTTCACGGGAAAGGAGAGACCCAGTACTTC. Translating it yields CASSLHGKGETQYF.

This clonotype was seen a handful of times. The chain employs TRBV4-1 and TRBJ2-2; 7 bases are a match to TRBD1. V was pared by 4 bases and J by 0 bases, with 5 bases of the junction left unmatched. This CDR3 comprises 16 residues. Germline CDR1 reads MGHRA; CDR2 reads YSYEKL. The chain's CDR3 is CASSRAGTANTGELFF. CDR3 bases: TGCGCCAGCAGCCGCGCCGGGACAGCGAACACCGGGGAGCTGTTTTTT.

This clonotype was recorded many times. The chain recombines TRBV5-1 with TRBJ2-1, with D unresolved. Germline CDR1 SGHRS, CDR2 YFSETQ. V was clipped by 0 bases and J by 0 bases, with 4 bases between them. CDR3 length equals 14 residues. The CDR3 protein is CASSLEFSYNEQFF. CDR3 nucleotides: TGCGCCAGCAGCTTGGAGTTCTCCTACAATGAGCAGTTCTTC.

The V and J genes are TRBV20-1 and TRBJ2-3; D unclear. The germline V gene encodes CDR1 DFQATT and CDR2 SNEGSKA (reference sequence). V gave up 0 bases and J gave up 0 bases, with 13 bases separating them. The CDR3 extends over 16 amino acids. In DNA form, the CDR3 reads TGCAGTGCTAGAGAACTCAGAGCCGGGAGCACAGATACGCAGTATTTT. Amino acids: CSARELRAGSTDTQYF.

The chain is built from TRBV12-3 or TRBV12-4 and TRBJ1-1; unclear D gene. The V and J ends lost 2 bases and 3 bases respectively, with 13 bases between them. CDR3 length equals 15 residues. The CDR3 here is CASSLHPEGYTEAFF. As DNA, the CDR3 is TGTGCCAGCAGTTTACACCCCGAAGGGTACACTGAAGCTTTCTTT.

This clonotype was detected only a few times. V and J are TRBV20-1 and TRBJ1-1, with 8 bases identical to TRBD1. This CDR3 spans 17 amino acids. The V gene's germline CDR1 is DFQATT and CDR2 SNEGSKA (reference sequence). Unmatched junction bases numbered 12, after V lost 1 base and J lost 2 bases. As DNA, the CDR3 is TGCAGTGCTAGAGGTAGCAGGGGGCAGGAGGTAAACACTGAAGCTTTCTTT. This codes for CSARGSRGQEVNTEAFF.

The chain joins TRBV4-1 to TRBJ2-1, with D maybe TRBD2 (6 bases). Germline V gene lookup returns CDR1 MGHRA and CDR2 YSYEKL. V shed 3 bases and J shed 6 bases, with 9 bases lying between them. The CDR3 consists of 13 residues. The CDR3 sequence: CASSQEGSNEQFF. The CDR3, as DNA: TGCGCCAGCAGCCAGGAGGGTAGCAATGAGCAGTTCTTC.

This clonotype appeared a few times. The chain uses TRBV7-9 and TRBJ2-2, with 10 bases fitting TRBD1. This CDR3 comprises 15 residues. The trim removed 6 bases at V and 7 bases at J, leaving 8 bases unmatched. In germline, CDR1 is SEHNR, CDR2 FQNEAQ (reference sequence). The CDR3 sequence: CASSHGQGENGELFF. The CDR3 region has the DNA TGTGCCAGCAGTCACGGACAGGGGGAGAACGGGGAGCTGTTTTTT.

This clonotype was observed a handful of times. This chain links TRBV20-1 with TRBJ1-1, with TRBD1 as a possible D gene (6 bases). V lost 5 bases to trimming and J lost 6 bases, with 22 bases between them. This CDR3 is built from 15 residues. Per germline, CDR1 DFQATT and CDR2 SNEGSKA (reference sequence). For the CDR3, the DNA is TGCAGTGCTCTCCCCATAGGGGGTGGGGGCCCTGAAGCTTTCTTT. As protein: CSALPIGGGGPEAFF.

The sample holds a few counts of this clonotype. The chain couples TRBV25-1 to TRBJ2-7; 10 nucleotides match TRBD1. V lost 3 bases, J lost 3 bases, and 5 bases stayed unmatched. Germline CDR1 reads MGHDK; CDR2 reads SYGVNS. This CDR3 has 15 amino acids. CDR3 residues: CASSEPGTGDYEQYF. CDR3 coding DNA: TGTGCCAGCAGTGAGCCCGGGACAGGGGACTACGAGCAGTACTTC.

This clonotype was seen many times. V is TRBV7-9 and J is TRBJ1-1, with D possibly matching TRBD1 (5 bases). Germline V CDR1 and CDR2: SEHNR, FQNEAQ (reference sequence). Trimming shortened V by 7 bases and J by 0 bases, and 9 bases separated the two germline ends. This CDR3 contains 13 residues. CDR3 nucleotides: TGTGCCAGCATGGAGGGGATGAACACTGAAGCTTTCTTT. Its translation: CASMEGMNTEAFF.

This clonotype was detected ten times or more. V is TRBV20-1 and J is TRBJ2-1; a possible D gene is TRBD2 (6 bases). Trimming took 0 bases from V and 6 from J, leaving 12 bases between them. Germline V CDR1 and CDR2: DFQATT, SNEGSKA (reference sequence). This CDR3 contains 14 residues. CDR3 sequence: CSAREPTGVNEQFF. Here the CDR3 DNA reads TGCAGTGCTAGAGAACCTACGGGGGTCAATGAGCAGTTCTTC.

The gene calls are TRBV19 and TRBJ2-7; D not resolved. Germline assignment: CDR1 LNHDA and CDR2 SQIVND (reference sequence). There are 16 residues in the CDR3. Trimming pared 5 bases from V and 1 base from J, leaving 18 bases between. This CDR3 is CASSPYQPLKSYEQYF. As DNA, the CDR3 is TGTGCCAGTAGTCCGTACCAACCCCTAAAATCCTACGAGCAGTACTTC.

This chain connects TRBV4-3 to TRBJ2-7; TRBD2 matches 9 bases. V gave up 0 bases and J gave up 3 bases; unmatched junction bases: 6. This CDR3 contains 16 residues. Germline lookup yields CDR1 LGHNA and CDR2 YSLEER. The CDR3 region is CASSQDRRTSDYEQYF. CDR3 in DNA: TGCGCCAGCAGCCAAGATAGGAGGACTAGCGACTACGAGCAGTACTTC.

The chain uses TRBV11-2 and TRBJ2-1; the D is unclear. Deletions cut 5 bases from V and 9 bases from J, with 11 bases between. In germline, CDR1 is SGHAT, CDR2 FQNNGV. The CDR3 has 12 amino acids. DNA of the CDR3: TGTGCCAGCAGCCTTATTCCCAGTGAGCAGTTCTTC. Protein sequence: CASSLIPSEQFF.

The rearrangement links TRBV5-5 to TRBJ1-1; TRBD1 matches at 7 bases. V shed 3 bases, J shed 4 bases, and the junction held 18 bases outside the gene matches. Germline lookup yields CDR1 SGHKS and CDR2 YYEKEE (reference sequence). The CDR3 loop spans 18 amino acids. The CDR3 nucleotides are TGTGCCAGCAGCTCCTTCCCTGACAGGGTAGGAGAGGGCACTGAAGCTTTCTTT. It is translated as CASSSFPDRVGEGTEAFF.

The CDR3 protein is CAISDRGASLLKFF. The CDR3 DNA reads as TGTGCCATCAGTGACAGGGGTGCCTCCCTCCTTAAGTTCTTC. J is TRBJ2-1 and V is TRBV10-3, with a weak D call TRBD1 (6 bases). Germline CDR1 ENHRY, CDR2 SYGVKD. The CDR3 contains 14 residues. The V and J ends lost 3 bases and 14 bases respectively, with 20 bases between them.

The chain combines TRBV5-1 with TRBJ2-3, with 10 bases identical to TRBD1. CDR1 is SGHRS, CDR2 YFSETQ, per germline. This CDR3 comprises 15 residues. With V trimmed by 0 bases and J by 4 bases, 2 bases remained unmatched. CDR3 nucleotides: TGCGCCAGCAGCTTGGGGGGACAGGGGTCAGATACGCAGTATTTT. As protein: CASSLGGQGSDTQYF.

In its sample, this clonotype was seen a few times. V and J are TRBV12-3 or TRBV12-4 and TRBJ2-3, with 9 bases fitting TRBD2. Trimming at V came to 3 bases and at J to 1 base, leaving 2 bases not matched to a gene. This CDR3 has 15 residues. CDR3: CASSFAGGRTDTQYF. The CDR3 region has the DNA TGTGCCAGCAGTTTCGCGGGGGGGCGCACAGATACGCAGTATTTT.

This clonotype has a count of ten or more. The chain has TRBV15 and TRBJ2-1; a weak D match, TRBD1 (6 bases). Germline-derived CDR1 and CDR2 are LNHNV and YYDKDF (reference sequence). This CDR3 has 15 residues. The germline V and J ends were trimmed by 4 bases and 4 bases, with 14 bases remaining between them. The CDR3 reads CATSKEDRAYNEQFF. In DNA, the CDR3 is TGTGCCACCAGCAAAGAGGACAGAGCTTACAATGAGCAGTTCTTC. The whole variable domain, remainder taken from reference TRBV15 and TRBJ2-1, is DAMVIQNPRYQVTQFGKPVTLSCSQTLNHNVMYWYQQKSSQAPKLLFHYYDKDFNNEADTPDNFQSRRPNTSFCFLDIRSPGLGDTAMYLCATSKEDRAYNEQFFGPGTRLTVL.

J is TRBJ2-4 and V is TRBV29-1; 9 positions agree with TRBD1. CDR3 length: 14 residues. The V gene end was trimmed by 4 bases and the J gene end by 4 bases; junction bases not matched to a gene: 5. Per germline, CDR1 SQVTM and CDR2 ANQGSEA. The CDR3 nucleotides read TGCAGCGTTGTCCGGGGACAGGGAAAAAACATTCAGTACTTC. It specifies CSVVRGQGKNIQYF.

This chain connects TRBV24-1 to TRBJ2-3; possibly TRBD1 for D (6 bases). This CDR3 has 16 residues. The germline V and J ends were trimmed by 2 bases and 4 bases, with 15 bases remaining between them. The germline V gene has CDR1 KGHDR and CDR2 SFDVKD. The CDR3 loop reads CATSDYRDTGSDTQYF. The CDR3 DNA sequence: TGTGCCACCAGTGATTATCGGGACACCGGCTCAGATACGCAGTATTTT.

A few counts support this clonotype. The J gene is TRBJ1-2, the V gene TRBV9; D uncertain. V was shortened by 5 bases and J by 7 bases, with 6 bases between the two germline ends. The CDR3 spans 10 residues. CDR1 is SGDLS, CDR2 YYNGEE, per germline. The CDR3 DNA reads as TGTGCCAGCAGTGGTAGTGGCTACACCTTC. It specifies CASSGSGYTF.

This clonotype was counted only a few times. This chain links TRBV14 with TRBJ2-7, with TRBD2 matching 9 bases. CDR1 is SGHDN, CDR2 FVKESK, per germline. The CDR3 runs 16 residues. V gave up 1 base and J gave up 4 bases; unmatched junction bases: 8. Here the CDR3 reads CASSQVFSGGKYEQYF. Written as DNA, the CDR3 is TGTGCCAGCAGCCAAGTTTTTAGCGGGGGAAAATACGAGCAGTACTTC.

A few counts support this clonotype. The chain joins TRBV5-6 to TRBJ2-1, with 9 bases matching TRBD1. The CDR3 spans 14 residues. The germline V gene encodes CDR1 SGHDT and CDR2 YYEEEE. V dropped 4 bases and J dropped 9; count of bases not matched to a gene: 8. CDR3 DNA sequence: TGTGCCAGCAGCCCCGGGACAGGGTCTTCTGAGCAGTTCTTC. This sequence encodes CASSPGTGSSEQFF.

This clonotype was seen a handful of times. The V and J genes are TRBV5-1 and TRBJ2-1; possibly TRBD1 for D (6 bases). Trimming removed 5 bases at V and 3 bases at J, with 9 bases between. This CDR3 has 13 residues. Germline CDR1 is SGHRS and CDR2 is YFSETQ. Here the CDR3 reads CASRQGIYNEQFF. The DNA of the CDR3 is TGCGCCAGCAGACAGGGTATCTACAATGAGCAGTTCTTC. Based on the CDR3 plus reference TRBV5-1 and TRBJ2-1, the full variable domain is KAGVTQTPRYLIKTRGQQVTLSCSPISGHRSVSWYQQTPGQGLQFLFEYFSETQRNKGNFPGRFSGRQFSNSRSEMNVSTLELGDSALYLCASRQGIYNEQFFGPGTRLTVL.

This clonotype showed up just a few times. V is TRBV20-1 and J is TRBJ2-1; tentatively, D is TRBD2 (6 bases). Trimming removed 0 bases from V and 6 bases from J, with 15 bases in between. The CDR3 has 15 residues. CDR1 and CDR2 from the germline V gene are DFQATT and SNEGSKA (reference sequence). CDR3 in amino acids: CSARDPGLILNEQFF. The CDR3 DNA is TGCAGTGCTAGAGATCCGGGACTTATTCTCAATGAGCAGTTCTTC.

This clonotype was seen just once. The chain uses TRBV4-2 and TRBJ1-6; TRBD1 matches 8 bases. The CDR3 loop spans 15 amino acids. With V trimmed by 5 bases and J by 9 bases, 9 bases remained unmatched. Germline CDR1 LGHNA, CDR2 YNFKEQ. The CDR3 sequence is CASSGPGGGSSPLHF. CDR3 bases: TGTGCCAGCAGCGGTCCAGGGGGCGGGAGTTCACCCCTCCACTTT.